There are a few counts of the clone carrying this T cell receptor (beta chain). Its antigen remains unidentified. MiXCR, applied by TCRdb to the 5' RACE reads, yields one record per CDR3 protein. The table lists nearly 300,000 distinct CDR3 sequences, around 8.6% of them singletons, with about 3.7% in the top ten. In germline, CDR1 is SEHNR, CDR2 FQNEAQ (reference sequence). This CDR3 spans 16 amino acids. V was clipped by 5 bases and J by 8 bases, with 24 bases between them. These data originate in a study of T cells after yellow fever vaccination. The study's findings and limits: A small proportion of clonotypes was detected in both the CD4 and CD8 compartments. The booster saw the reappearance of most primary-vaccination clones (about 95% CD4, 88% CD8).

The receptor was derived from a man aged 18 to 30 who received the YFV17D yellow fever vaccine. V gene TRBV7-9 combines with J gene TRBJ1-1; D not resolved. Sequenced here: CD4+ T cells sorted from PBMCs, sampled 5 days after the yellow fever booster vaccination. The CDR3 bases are TGTGCCAGCAGCCTTGGATTTTACAACATTTTACCCGAAGCTTTCTTT. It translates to CASSLGFYNILPEAFF.